These 19 T cell receptor beta chains came from one sample sequenced in a study of pediatric ulcerative colitis. The rectum was sampled with one to two pinch biopsies at colonoscopy. Data came from immunoSEQ multiplex PCR; TCRdb stores just in-frame clones and leaves some out. The sample consists of over 20,000 clones, around 64% of them appearing once. The sequenced sample consisted of gut tissue. The receptors stem from a boy aged 5-17 years with severe ulcerative colitis.

This clone was seen only once. The chain uses TRBV6-4 and TRBJ1-2; unclear D gene. Germline CDR1 and CDR2: MRHNA and SNTAGT. Trimming left V 0 bases short and J 8 bases short, with 13 bases between. The CDR3 totals 14 residues. The CDR3 here is CASSDSRRLRGYTF. CDR3 nucleotide sequence: TGTGCCAGCAGTGACTCGAGACGGCTTCGGGGCTACACCTTC.

The chain is built from TRBV30 and TRBJ2-2; D not resolved. CDR1 GTSNPN and CDR2 SVGIG come from the germline V gene (reference sequence). V dropped 1 base and J dropped 1 base, with 4 bases sitting between them. CDR3 length equals 13 residues. This chain's CDR3 is CAWSGQNTGELFF. CDR3 in DNA: TGTGCCTGGAGTGGACAGAACACCGGGGAGCTGTTTTTT.

The rearrangement links TRBV5-5 to TRBJ1-1; D not certain. This CDR3 is built from 13 residues. Trimming left V 3 bases short and J 6 bases short, with 12 bases between. From germline, CDR1 is SGHKS and CDR2 YYEKEE (reference sequence). In DNA form, the CDR3 reads TGTGCCAGCAGCTCCCAGAGGAAAGCTGAAGCTTTCTTT. Its translation is CASSSQRKAEAFF.

The V gene is TRBV2, the J gene TRBJ1-3, with D hard to call. The CDR3 covers 16 residues. CDR1 and CDR2 from the germline V gene are SNHLY and FYNNEI. The ends were cut back, 3 bases at V and 9 bases at J, with 21 bases in the middle. The CDR3 is CASSDLRASLKGTIYF. CDR3 bases: TGTGCCAGCAGTGACTTACGGGCTTCCCTGAAGGGCACCATATATTTT.

A single count supports this clone. The CDR3 DNA follows: TGTGCCAGCAGTGATCATCGCCTGTATAGCAATCAGCCCCAGCATTTT. It codes for CASSDHRLYSNQPQHF. V and J are TRBV2 and TRBJ1-5, with D unclear. The CDR3 totals 16 residues. The V gene lost 3 bases and the J gene lost 0 bases, with 12 bases spanning the gap. Germline CDR1 is SNHLY and CDR2 is FYNNEI.

The gene calls are TRBV27 and TRBJ1-5, with D perhaps matching TRBD1 (6 bases). Germline CDR1 is MNHEY and CDR2 is SMNVEV (reference sequence). The CDR3 has 14 amino acids. Trimming took off 5 bases at V and 7 bases at J, with 15 bases between the two ends. The CDR3 bases are TGTGCCAGCAGTATTACAGGGACGGGGCAGCCCCAGCATTTT. This gives the protein CASSITGTGQPQHF.

J is TRBJ2-1 and V is TRBV7-2; D perhaps matches TRBD2 (6 bases). Trimming removed 5 bases at V and 3 bases at J, with 14 bases between. The CDR3 runs 15 residues. Germline CDR1 SGHTA, CDR2 FQGNSA. The CDR3 nucleotides read TGTGCCAGCAGCCAAGGGACTGTCGTCTACAATGAGCAGTTCTTC. Encoded protein: CASSQGTVVYNEQFF.

The chain has TRBV20-1 and TRBJ1-1; the D gene is possibly TRBD1 (5 bases). The CDR3 is 11 amino acids. Germline V CDR1 and CDR2: DFQATT, SNEGSKA (reference sequence). Deletions cut 2 bases from V and 11 bases from J, with 12 bases between. The CDR3 region has the DNA TGCAGTGCTAGACAGGGTGTTGGGGCTTTCTTT. This translates into CSARQGVGAFF.

The V call is TRBV9, the J call TRBJ2-1; D might be TRBD1 (5 bases). Trimming removed 3 bases from V and 4 bases from J, with 17 bases in between. The CDR3 extends over 16 amino acids. Germline V CDR1 and CDR2: SGDLS, YYNGEE. CDR3 in amino acids: CASSASKRGLYNEQFF. The DNA for the CDR3 is TGTGCCAGCAGCGCAAGTAAAAGGGGTTTATACAATGAGCAGTTCTTC.

The V call is TRBV30, the J call TRBJ2-3, with TRBD2 identical over 9 bases. Trimming at V came to 3 bases and at J to 3 bases, leaving 4 bases not matched to a gene. Looked up from germline, CDR1 is GTSNPN and CDR2 is SVGIG (reference sequence). The CDR3 has 14 residues. The CDR3 DNA is TGTGCCTGGAGGGCGGGACTAGCTACAGATACGCAGTATTTT. Translating gives CAWRAGLATDTQYF. Supplemented by reference TRBV30 and TRBJ2-3, the full variable domain reads SQTIHQWPATLVQPVGSPLSLECTVEGTSNPNLYWYRQAAGRGLQLLFYSVGIGQISSEVPQNLSASRPQDRQFILSSKKLLLSDSGFYLCAWRAGLATDTQYFGPGTRLTVL.

In this sample, this clone turned up a few times. The chain is built from TRBV5-1 and TRBJ1-1; D is undetermined. The CDR3 sequence is 15 residues long. Trimming took 4 bases from V and 7 from J, leaving 20 bases between them. Germline V lookup: CDR1 SGHRS, CDR2 YFSETQ. The CDR3 reads CASSKNPGTGGEAFF. In nucleotides, the CDR3 is TGCGCCAGCAGCAAAAATCCAGGAACTGGAGGTGAAGCTTTCTTT.

This clone is a singleton in its sample. The genes are TRBV7-2 and TRBJ1-1; D remains ambiguous. The germline V gene has CDR1 SGHTA and CDR2 FQGNSA. The ends were cut back, 0 bases at V and 10 bases at J, with 12 bases in the middle. This CDR3 spans 13 amino acids. This chain's CDR3 is CASSLAWAGRAFF. CDR3 nucleotide sequence: TGTGCCAGCAGCTTAGCCTGGGCAGGTAGAGCTTTCTTT.

The V gene is TRBV7-9, the J gene TRBJ1-2; D remains ambiguous. The CDR3 has 12 amino acids. Germline V gene lookup returns CDR1 SEHNR and CDR2 FQNEAQ (reference sequence). V lost 7 bases and J lost 12, with 18 bases in between. This CDR3 reads CASNTDGVFHTF. The CDR3 nucleotides read TGTGCCAGCAACACGGACGGGGTTTTTCACACCTTC.

This clone was seen a few times. The chain recombines TRBV7-8 with TRBJ1-2, with D hard to call. V lost 5 bases, J lost 4 bases, and 14 bases lay in between. The CDR3 is 14 residues long. CDR1 is SGHVS, CDR2 FQNEAQ, per germline. CDR3 region: CASSVGIGVYGYTF. The CDR3 DNA follows: TGTGCCAGCAGCGTTGGGATCGGGGTCTATGGCTACACCTTC.

The rearrangement joins TRBV6-5 to TRBJ1-1; D call uncertain. Germline values: CDR1 MNHEY, CDR2 SVGAGI. V was shortened by 0 bases and J by 0 bases, with 5 bases between the two germline ends. CDR3 size: 14 residues. The CDR3 nucleotides read TGTGCCAGCAGTTACTCGACCCTGAACACTGAAGCTTTCTTT. The encoded protein is CASSYSTLNTEAFF.

The chain uses TRBV6-1 and TRBJ2-2; either TRBD1 or TRBD2 may fit D (5 bases each). This CDR3 is built from 15 residues. V was clipped by 6 bases and J by 6 bases, with 17 bases between them. Germline V CDR1 and CDR2: MNHNS, SASEGT. CDR3 in DNA: TGTGCCAGCAGAGACCAAGGGGAGCGCGCCGGGGAGCTGTTTTTT. It is translated as CASRDQGERAGELFF.

A few counts support this clone. This chain links TRBV2 with TRBJ1-2; D might be TRBD1 (6 bases). Germline CDR1 reads SNHLY; CDR2 reads FYNNEI. CDR3 length equals 14 residues. V was pared by 7 bases and J by 7 bases, with 19 bases between. The CDR3 reads CASIPQTGSAGYTF. DNA of the CDR3: TGTGCCAGCATCCCTCAAACAGGGTCGGCTGGCTACACCTTC.

This clone was seen a few times. The chain combines TRBV19 with TRBJ1-1; D uncertain. This CDR3 is 11 amino acids long. Germline V CDR1 and CDR2: LNHDA, SQIVND (reference sequence). Between the trimmed V and J ends, which lost 3 bases and 8 bases, there was a span of 7 bases. The CDR3 nucleotides are TGTGCCAGTAGTATGGGCAGGGAAGCTTTCTTT. This sequence encodes CASSMGREAFF.

The chain employs TRBV30 and TRBJ1-1, with D uncertain. The germline V gene has CDR1 GTSNPN and CDR2 SVGIG (reference sequence). Deletions cut 2 bases from V and 2 bases from J, with 6 bases between. There are 12 residues in the CDR3. The CDR3 DNA is TGTGCCTGGAGTTTGGTAAACACTGAAGCTTTCTTT. Its protein is CAWSLVNTEAFF.